The next 32 T cell receptor beta chains were all read from a single sample in a study of STAT5B mutations in CD4+ large granular lymphocyte leukemia. TCRdb's copy holds only in-frame clones and misses some; the assay was immunoSEQ multiplex PCR. This sample has about 28,000 clones, with 79% found just once. Sequenced material: CD4+ T cells from blood buffy coats. These receptors were taken from a human donor in good health.

The chain employs TRBV6-5 and TRBJ2-1, with 8 bases fitting TRBD1. The J segment lost 5 bases and the V segment lost 6 bases, leaving 6 bases of the junction unmatched. Germline CDR1 reads MNHEY; CDR2 reads SVGAGI. This CDR3 has 14 residues. CDR3 loop: CASRSGGADNEQFF. The CDR3 DNA reads as TGTGCCAGCAGATCAGGGGGCGCCGACAATGAGCAGTTCTTC.

The chain links TRBV4-3 to TRBJ1-1, with D perhaps TRBD1 (5 bases). Trimming left V 0 bases short and J 4 bases short, with 9 bases between. Germline V gene data show CDR1 as LGHNA and CDR2 as YSLEER. The CDR3 has 14 residues. Written as DNA, the CDR3 is TGCGCCAGCAGCCAAGATATCGGGGGCACTGAAGCTTTCTTT. It translates to CASSQDIGGTEAFF.

This rearrangement joins TRBV19 to TRBJ1-5, with D hard to call. Per germline, CDR1 LNHDA and CDR2 SQIVND (reference sequence). V gave up 3 bases and J gave up 0 bases, with 6 bases separating them. The CDR3 is made up of 14 amino acids. DNA for the CDR3: TGTGCCAGTAGTATGGGCAGTAGCAATCAGCCCCAGCATTTT. This encodes CASSMGSSNQPQHF.

The chain has TRBV6-1 and TRBJ1-4; D is uncertain. CDR3 length: 14 amino acids. Germline CDR1 MNHNS, CDR2 SASEGT. Trimming removed 3 bases at V and 8 bases at J, with 13 bases between. The CDR3 nucleotides are TGTGCCAGCAGTGATCGTCCGGCGGGGGAAAAACTGTTTTTT. It yields the protein CASSDRPAGEKLFF.

The chain combines TRBV9 with TRBJ2-3, with 12 bases lining up with TRBD2. The ends lost 0 bases at V and 2 bases at J; junction bases unmatched: 4. Germline CDR1 is SGDLS and CDR2 is YYNGEE. The CDR3 runs to 17 residues. The CDR3 coding sequence is TGTGCCAGCAGCGTAGGGTCTAGCGGGGGGGTCACAGATACGCAGTATTTT. It yields the protein CASSVGSSGGVTDTQYF.

This clone turned up a few times. The rearrangement links TRBV7-6 to TRBJ2-2; 7 nucleotides align to TRBD1. Trimming took 2 bases from V and 5 from J; bases not matched to a gene: 2. CDR3 length equals 14 residues. Looked up from germline, CDR1 is SGHVS and CDR2 is FNYEAQ. CDR3 region: CASSLPGGTGELFF. The CDR3 region has the DNA TGTGCCAGCAGCTTACCAGGGGGAACCGGGGAGCTGTTTTTT.

The chain carries TRBV9 and TRBJ2-3, with 7 bases aligning to TRBD1. The CDR3 covers 19 residues. Per the germline V gene, CDR1 is SGDLS and CDR2 is YYNGEE. V dropped 1 base and J dropped 4; count of bases not matched to a gene: 18. CDR3 sequence: CASSVQERTRDSSSDTQYF. For the CDR3, the DNA is TGTGCCAGCAGCGTACAGGAGCGGACCCGGGACAGCAGCTCAGATACGCAGTATTTT.

V usage is TRBV5-1 and J usage is TRBJ1-3, with D uncertain. Per the germline V gene, CDR1 is SGHRS and CDR2 is YFSETQ. Trimming cost V 1 base and J 4 bases, with 6 bases left between them. The CDR3 is 13 residues long. CDR3 DNA: TGCGCCAGCAGCTTGACATTAGGAAACACCATATATTTT. This translates into CASSLTLGNTIYF.

The CDR3 sequence: CASSYGDSNQPQHF. The CDR3, as DNA: TGTGCCAGCAGTTACGGAGATAGCAATCAGCCCCAGCATTTT. The J gene is TRBJ1-5, the V gene TRBV6-6; D uncertain. Germline-derived CDR1 and CDR2 are MNHNY and SVGAGI (reference sequence). Trimming stripped 2 bases from V and 0 bases from J, with 5 bases between. The CDR3 spans 14 residues.

In this sample, this clone turned up a few times. The chain links TRBV15 to TRBJ1-5; weak D call: TRBD1 (6 bases). The V end was cut by 5 bases, the J end by 0 bases, with 17 bases between. Germline V lookup: CDR1 LNHNV, CDR2 YYDKDF (reference sequence). This CDR3 comprises 17 residues. The CDR3 DNA follows: TGTGCCACCAGCGACACCCCAGGGGCTAGTAGCAATCAGCCCCAGCATTTT. Residues: CATSDTPGASSNQPQHF.

The gene calls are TRBV19 and TRBJ1-1; perhaps TRBD1 as D (6 bases). The germline V gene has CDR1 LNHDA and CDR2 SQIVND (reference sequence). The CDR3 runs to 15 residues. Trimming took 4 bases from V and 6 from J, leaving 18 bases between them. CDR3 DNA: TGTGCCAGTAGTACAGGCAGGGGCGTCGCGGCTGAAGCTTTCTTT. Protein: CASSTGRGVAAEAFF.

The chain carries TRBV15 and TRBJ1-4; perhaps TRBD1 as D (5 bases). Germline CDR1 is LNHNV and CDR2 is YYDKDF (reference sequence). The CDR3 length is 15 residues. The ends were cut back, 0 bases at V and 7 bases at J, with 12 bases in the middle. The CDR3 region is CATSRDGQGGEKLFF. CDR3 coding DNA: TGTGCCACCAGCAGAGATGGCCAGGGTGGTGAAAAACTGTTTTTT.

J is TRBJ2-1 and V is TRBV19; 9 bases fit TRBD1. The germline V gene encodes CDR1 LNHDA and CDR2 SQIVND (reference sequence). The CDR3 runs 15 residues. Trimming took 6 bases from V and 5 from J; bases not matched to a gene: 8. This chain's CDR3 is CASSPGTGYDNEQFF. CDR3 in DNA: TGTGCCAGTAGCCCCGGGACAGGGTATGACAATGAGCAGTTCTTC.

The chain has TRBV7-2 and TRBJ2-5; 7 bases match TRBD2. The germline V gene has CDR1 SGHTA and CDR2 FQGNSA. V lost 1 base to trimming and J lost 2 bases; unmatched junction nucleotides: 4. The CDR3 is 15 amino acids. The CDR3 nucleotides are TGTGCCAGCAGCTTAGTGGGAGGGAGGCAAGAGACCCAGTACTTC. Its translation is CASSLVGGRQETQYF.

The chain joins TRBV5-6 to TRBJ2-5; D is perhaps TRBD1 or TRBD2 (5 bases each). CDR3 length: 14 amino acids. V lost 2 bases and J 5 bases, leaving 13 bases between the germline ends. In germline, CDR1 is SGHDT, CDR2 YYEEEE. The CDR3 sequence is CASSFGASTETQYF. CDR3 DNA sequence: TGTGCCAGCAGCTTTGGGGCTAGCACCGAGACCCAGTACTTC.

J is TRBJ2-2 and V is TRBV6-6, with unresolved D. Germline CDR1 is MNHNY and CDR2 is SVGAGI (reference sequence). V was clipped by 7 bases and J by 1 base, with 13 bases between them. There are 15 residues in the CDR3. DNA of the CDR3: TGTGCCAGCACTGATGCCCAGGTGAACACCGGGGAGCTGTTTTTT. Its protein is CASTDAQVNTGELFF.

The chain is built from TRBV5-1 and TRBJ2-5, with D unclear. The germline gives CDR1 SGHRS, CDR2 YFSETQ. The CDR3 is 13 amino acids. Trimming pared 2 bases from V and 2 bases from J, leaving 7 bases between. The CDR3 loop is CASSLQIQETQYF. As DNA, the CDR3 is TGCGCCAGCAGCTTACAGATTCAAGAGACCCAGTACTTC.

J is TRBJ2-1 and V is TRBV5-4; 9 bases map to TRBD2. The CDR3 consists of 15 residues. The J segment lost 7 bases and the V segment lost 1 base, leaving 6 bases of the junction unmatched. CDR1 and CDR2 (germline): SGHNT, YYREEE (reference sequence). This CDR3 is CASSLPSGALNEQFF. CDR3 bases: TGTGCCAGCAGCTTGCCTAGCGGGGCTTTAAATGAGCAGTTCTTC. Full variable domain (rest looked up from reference TRBV5-4 and TRBJ2-1): ETGVTQSPTHLIKTRGQQVTLRCSSQSGHNTVSWYQQALGQGPQFIFQYYREEENGRGNFPPRFSGLQFPNYSSELNVNALELDDSALYLCASSLPSGALNEQFFGPGTRLTVL.

V and J are TRBV6-6 and TRBJ1-4, with 7 nucleotides matching TRBD1. Looked up from germline, CDR1 is MNHNY and CDR2 is SVGAGI (reference sequence). The V gene end was trimmed by 6 bases and the J gene end by 8 bases; junction bases not matched to a gene: 15. The CDR3 runs 16 residues. The CDR3 loop reads CASSLPAGTVREKLFF. CDR3 nucleotides: TGTGCCAGCAGCCTCCCCGCCGGGACAGTGCGGGAAAAACTGTTTTTT.

The V and J genes are TRBV4-3 and TRBJ1-2; D gene uncertain. V was pared by 3 bases and J by 0 bases, with 8 bases between. The CDR3 spans 14 residues. Germline CDR1 reads LGHNA; CDR2 reads YSLEER. CDR3 nucleotide sequence: TGCGCCAGCAGCCAGGTTGCCGCTAACTATGGCTACACCTTC. This translates into CASSQVAANYGYTF.

J is TRBJ2-7 and V is TRBV7-2; D unresolved. Trimming shortened V by 1 base and J by 1 base, and 5 bases separated the two germline ends. The V gene's germline CDR1 is SGHTA and CDR2 FQGNSA. The CDR3 extends over 13 amino acids. The CDR3 coding sequence is TGTGCCAGCAGCTTAGGTGTTTCCTACGAGCAGTACTTC. This sequence encodes CASSLGVSYEQYF.

This chain links TRBV28 with TRBJ1-5; 10 bases line up with TRBD1. The junction had 15 bases not matched to a gene; V was cut back by 3 bases and J by 4 bases. CDR1 is MDHEN, CDR2 SYDVKM, per germline. This CDR3 has 19 residues. The CDR3 sequence is CASSFRGQGLPRGNQPQHF. In nucleotides, the CDR3 is TGTGCCAGCAGTTTCAGGGGACAGGGGCTCCCTAGAGGGAATCAGCCCCAGCATTTT.

This clone was picked up one time. This chain joins TRBV5-1 and TRBJ2-2; D is unclear. V was cut by 0 bases and J by 3 bases, with 6 bases left in between. Germline V lookup: CDR1 SGHRS, CDR2 YFSETQ. The length of the CDR3 is 14 residues. The chain's CDR3 is CASSLDTYTGELFF. CDR3 bases: TGCGCCAGCAGCTTGGACACGTACACCGGGGAGCTGTTTTTT.

The V gene is TRBV21-1, the J gene TRBJ2-2. TRBV21-1 is designated a pseudogene. CDR3 size: 17 residues. The CDR3 nucleotides are TGTGCCAGCACGACAGTGGGGGATTGGAAGAACACCGGGGAGCTGTTTTTT. Translation: CASTTVGDWKNTGELFF.

This sequence joins TRBV5-5 and TRBJ2-7; 10 bases are a match to TRBD1. The germline CDR1 and CDR2 sequences are SGHKS and YYEKEE (reference sequence). The CDR3 contains 13 residues. The J segment lost 6 bases and the V segment lost 4 bases, leaving 4 bases of the junction unmatched. CDR3 nucleotide sequence: TGTGCCAGCAGCGGCCGACAGGGGGCCGAGCAGTACGTC. Translation: CASSGRQGAEQYV.

The genes are TRBV6-5 and TRBJ1-4; TRBD1 might be the D (5 bases). V dropped 2 bases and J dropped 7 bases, with 11 bases sitting between them. The CDR3 has 14 residues. Per germline, CDR1 MNHEY and CDR2 SVGAGI. The CDR3 protein is CASSYGGVGEKLFF. The CDR3 DNA is TGTGCCAGCAGTTACGGGGGAGTTGGTGAAAAACTGTTTTTT.

V is TRBV25-1 and J is TRBJ1-3, with TRBD1 matching over 7 bases. The CDR3 extends over 16 amino acids. Germline loops: CDR1 MGHDK, CDR2 SYGVNS. J was trimmed by 11 bases and V by 6 bases; bases with no gene match: 19. CDR3 sequence reads: CASRARQGKVLISIYF. In DNA, the CDR3 is TGTGCCAGCAGAGCAAGACAGGGTAAAGTCCTGATCTCCATATATTTT.

The CDR3 DNA follows: TGTGCCAGCTCCCCCGGACTCGGGGCCGGCACTGAAGCTTTCTTT. As protein: CASSPGLGAGTEAFF. This rearrangement joins TRBV18 to TRBJ1-1, with D perhaps matching TRBD1 (5 bases). The CDR3 runs 15 residues. Between the trimmed V and J ends, which lost 6 bases and 4 bases, there was a span of 18 bases. Germline V gene lookup returns CDR1 KGHSH and CDR2 LQKENI.

In this sample, this clone turned up a few times. The V and J genes are TRBV10-2 and TRBJ1-6; D unclear. Germline lookup yields CDR1 WSHSY and CDR2 SAAADI. The CDR3 covers 15 residues. V was trimmed by 1 base and J by 2 bases, leaving 6 bases between them. The CDR3 here is CASSEWVAYNSPLHF. The CDR3 coding sequence is TGCGCCAGCAGTGAGTGGGTAGCCTATAATTCACCCCTCCACTTT.

The chain uses TRBV10-1 and TRBJ2-3, with D tentatively TRBD1 (6 bases). The ends were cut back, 3 bases at V and 3 bases at J, with 10 bases in the middle. Per the germline V gene, CDR1 is WNHNN and CDR2 is SYGVQD (reference sequence). There are 14 residues in the CDR3. The CDR3 region has the DNA TGCGCCAGCAGTGATCCAGGGACAACAGATACGCAGTATTTT. The encoded protein is CASSDPGTTDTQYF.

This chain joins TRBV11-2 and TRBJ2-2; 9 bases match TRBD2. Germline V gene sequence: CDR1 SGHAT, CDR2 FQNNGV. The CDR3 is 14 residues long. J was trimmed by 5 bases and V by 5 bases; bases with no gene match: 3. CDR3 in DNA: TGTGCCAGCAGCGCAAGCGGGGGGACCGGGGAGCTGTTTTTT. Translated, it gives CASSASGGTGELFF.

This clone was counted between two and nine times. This chain uses TRBV11-2 with TRBJ2-2, with D maybe TRBD1 (5 bases). Per germline, CDR1 SGHAT and CDR2 FQNNGV. CDR3 length: 14 residues. The ends were cut back, 11 bases at V and 6 bases at J, with 19 bases in the middle. CDR3 sequence: CAGHAGRVAGELFF. Written as DNA, the CDR3 is TGTGCCGGGCATGCTGGCAGGGTCGCCGGGGAGCTGTTTTTT. The complete variable domain, with remaining parts taken from reference TRBV11-2 and TRBJ2-2, reads EAGVAQSPRYKIIEKRQSVAFWCNPISGHATLYWYQQILGQGPKLLIQFQNNGVVDDSQLPKDRFSAERLKGVDSTLKIQPAKLEDSAVYLCAGHAGRVAGELFFGEGSRLTVL.